This is a list of T cell receptor beta chains from one sample in a study of shared clonotypes between healthy human individuals. Measured with immunoSEQ multiplex PCR; TCRdb has only the in-frame clones, and not every one. The sample records about 380,000 clones, about 96% being singletons. Sequencing was carried out using memory CD8+ T cells sorted from blood. These receptors came from a man aged 25-40 years in good health. Both conserved end residues are part of each CDR3. D genes are given only for firm matches. Clone size, where shown, is once, few, many, or a class for clones that have expanded.

d_call,v_call,j_call,clone_size,cdr3_aa,cdr3_nt
-,TRBV28,TRBJ1-2,-,CASTSLPANYGYTF,TGTGCCAGCACCTCTCTGCCGGCTAACTATGGCTACACCTTC
-,TRBV7-2,TRBJ2-3,-,CASSLALEDTQYF,TGTGCCAGCAGCTTAGCGCTAGAGGATACGCAGTATTTT
-,TRBV28,TRBJ2-7,-,CASSFGASYEQYF,TGTGCCAGCAGTTTTGGAGCCTCTTACGAGCAGTACTTC
TRBD1,TRBV2,TRBJ1-2,-,CASLDRGGGGYTF,TGTGCCAGCTTAGACAGGGGCGGGGGTGGCTACACCTTC
-,TRBV7-3,TRBJ2-2,-,CASSPGTLNTGELFF,TGTGCCAGCAGCCCCGGGACTCTCAACACCGGGGAGCTGTTTTTT
TRBD2,TRBV9,TRBJ2-2,-,CASSASGANTGELFF,TGTGCCAGCAGCGCTAGCGGGGCGAACACCGGGGAGCTGTTTTTT
TRBD1,TRBV19,TRBJ2-7,-,CASSNHAGTGGGEQYF,TGTGCCAGTAGCAATCACGCCGGGACAGGGGGTGGCGAGCAGTACTTC
TRBD1,TRBV10-3,TRBJ2-1,-,CAIRRGLYNEQFF,TGTGCCATCAGGAGGGGGCTCTACAATGAGCAGTTCTTC
TRBD1,TRBV28,TRBJ2-1,-,CASSFYRTGGRNEQFF,TGTGCCAGCAGTTTTTATAGGACAGGGGGCAGAAATGAGCAGTTCTTC
-,TRBV28,TRBJ1-5,once,CASSLSELLYQPQHF,TGTGCCAGCAGCCTCTCTGAGCTCTTGTATCAGCCCCAGCATTTT
TRBD1,TRBV5-1,TRBJ1-1,-,CASSHPGTGGISEAFF,TGCGCCAGCAGCCACCCGGGTACAGGGGGGATCTCTGAAGCTTTCTTT
TRBD2,TRBV7-7,TRBJ2-5,-,CASSPTSGRAGRQETQYF,TGTGCTAGCAGTCCGACTAGCGGGAGGGCCGGTCGCCAAGAGACCCAGTACTTC
TRBD2,TRBV5-1,TRBJ2-4,-,CASSRPERDWNIQYF,TGCGCCAGCAGCCGGCCAGAGCGGGATTGGAACATTCAGTACTTC
TRBD2,TRBV9,TRBJ2-5,few,CASSVGTSGRETQYF,TGTGCCAGCAGCGTAGGGACTAGCGGGAGAGAGACCCAGTACTTC
-,TRBV7-2,TRBJ2-7,-,CASSFTRGRYEQYF,TGTGCCAGCAGCTTTACGCGGGGCCGCTACGAGCAGTACTTC
-,TRBV2,TRBJ2-5,-,CASSAFDSGQETQYF,TGTGCCAGCAGTGCCTTTGATAGCGGACAAGAGACCCAGTACTTC
-,TRBV20-1,TRBJ1-1,-,CSATPQLEAFF,TGCAGTGCTACCCCACAGCTTGAAGCTTTCTTT
-,TRBV19,TRBJ1-6,-,CASSIRRDVYSPLHF,TGTGCCAGTAGTATAAGGCGGGACGTTTATTCACCCCTCCACTTT
TRBD2,TRBV19,TRBJ2-3,-,CASSRASGSTDTQYF,TGTGCCAGTAGTCGGGCTAGCGGTAGCACAGATACGCAGTATTTT
-,TRBV4-1,TRBJ2-7,-,CASSQDEGGVYEQYF,TGCGCCAGCAGCCAAGATGAGGGGGGGGTCTACGAGCAGTACTTC
TRBD2,TRBV4-1,TRBJ2-7,-,CASSQDWGLASYEQYF,TGCGCCAGCAGCCAAGATTGGGGACTAGCGTCCTACGAGCAGTACTTC
-,TRBV5-1,TRBJ1-2,-,CASGGNYGYTF,TGCGCCAGCGGTGGGAACTATGGCTACACCTTC
TRBD2,TRBV27,TRBJ2-3,-,CASSLSGLAGGPTDTQYF,TGTGCCAGCAGTTTATCGGGACTAGCGGGAGGCCCCACAGATACGCAGTATTTT
-,TRBV5-6,TRBJ2-2,-,CASSSWQNTGELFF,TGTGCCAGCAGCTCCTGGCAGAACACCGGGGAGCTGTTTTTT
-,TRBV6-5,TRBJ1-1,-,CASSFVGGGTEAFF,TGTGCCAGCAGTTTTGTCGGGGGCGGAACTGAAGCTTTCTTT
TRBD2,TRBV4-1,TRBJ2-3,-,CASSPSPSSGKGDTQYF,TGCGCCAGCAGCCCCTCACCCAGTAGCGGGAAAGGGGATACGCAGTATTTT
-,TRBV28,TRBJ2-7,-,CASRSPMLGTLDRYEQYF,TGTGCCAGCAGATCCCCGATGTTAGGGACCTTGGATAGATACGAGCAGTACTTC
-,TRBV6-6,TRBJ2-7,-,CATITTRPSYEQYF,TGTGCCACTATTACCACCCGCCCTTCCTACGAGCAGTACTTC
-,TRBV7-9,TRBJ2-1,-,CASSLGLDSSSYNEQFF,TGTGCCAGCAGCTTAGGTCTGGACTCGAGCTCCTACAATGAGCAGTTCTTC
-,TRBV5-1,TRBJ1-3,-,CASSLARGSGNTIYF,TGCGCCAGCAGCTTGGCCAGGGGCTCTGGAAACACCATATATTTT
-,TRBV5-4,TRBJ2-7,-,CASSWAGGSYEQYF,TGTGCCAGCAGCTGGGCCGGCGGTTCCTACGAGCAGTACTTC
-,TRBV5-4,TRBJ2-3,-,CASSSGLNTDTQYF,TGTGCCAGCAGCTCTGGGCTAAACACAGATACGCAGTATTTT
-,TRBV5-1,TRBJ2-1,-,CASSNRVEAGNEQFF,TGCGCCAGCAGCAACAGGGTCGAGGCCGGGAATGAGCAGTTCTTC
-,TRBV27,TRBJ2-3,-,CASRTHRGTDTQYF,TGTGCCAGCCGGACTCACCGAGGGACAGATACGCAGTATTTT
TRBD2,TRBV5-4,TRBJ2-1,-,CASRPGTSGNRDEQFF,TGTGCCAGCAGGCCAGGGACTAGCGGGAATCGGGATGAGCAGTTCTTC
TRBD2,TRBV9,TRBJ2-1,-,CASSVDGTTYNEQFF,TGTGCCAGCAGCGTAGATGGGACTACCTACAATGAGCAGTTCTTC
-,TRBV29-1,TRBJ1-1,-,CSVDGQLNTEAFF,TGCAGCGTTGATGGGCAGTTGAACACTGAAGCTTTCTTT